The rows below give T cell receptor beta chains drawn from one sample of a study of radiation and T cells in renal cell carcinoma. Sequencing was performed with immunoSEQ multiplex PCR; in TCRdb, only in-frame clones are kept and a portion is missing. Among about 14,000 clones listed, approximately 53% were seen once. The sequencing here drew on tumor tissue, taken from a patient whose treatment was nephrectomy without radiotherapy. Every receptor here comes from a man in his fifties with renal cell carcinoma. Both conserved end residues are trimmed from each CDR3. Each record gives: J gene, V gene, D gene, CDR3 protein. D genes are given only for firm matches.

>TRBJ1-4|TRBV7-6|TRBD1
ASSSSGTVWNEKLF
>TRBJ2-7|TRBV10-3|TRBD2
ASKGPGLAGEQY
>TRBJ2-7|TRBV5-6|.
ASGRPGRSSYEQY
>TRBJ1-2|TRBV7-3|.
ASSPVPGPLYGYT
>TRBJ2-3|TRBV19|.
ASSVQWFTSDTQY
>TRBJ1-1|TRBV4-1|TRBD1
ASSQRTGMMNTEAF
>TRBJ2-1|TRBV6-6|TRBD2
ASSRPGTSVKDEQF
>TRBJ2-1|TRBV7-6|.
ASSPDPLSPGSYNEQF
>TRBJ2-1|TRBV29-1|TRBD2
SVGASGSSYNEQF
>TRBJ2-3|TRBV19|TRBD2
ASSSTSVPRNTQY
>TRBJ1-1|TRBV7-9|.
ASSLRDGSMNTEAF
>TRBJ2-3|TRBV14|TRBD2
ASSPGTSGRATQY
>TRBJ2-3|TRBV7-2|.
ASSFREADTQY
>TRBJ2-3|TRBV5-1|.
ASKEGGRTSTDTQY
>TRBJ2-3|TRBV29-1|.
SVAVREGKGTDTQY
>TRBJ1-5|TRBV6-5|.
ASSSVARRNQPQH
>TRBJ2-1|TRBV29-1|.
SVETNYEQF
>TRBJ2-1|TRBV7-2|.
ASSLGSGSYNEQF
>TRBJ1-2|TRBV2|.
ASSEVSKLYT
>TRBJ1-1|TRBV9|TRBD1
ASRSGTGGAGTEAF
>TRBJ2-3|TRBV9|TRBD2
ASSLRTSGGPDTQY
>TRBJ2-3|TRBV29-1|TRBD2
SVASGRGTDTQY
>TRBJ1-1|TRBV6-6|.
ASSPFSTEAF
>TRBJ2-1|TRBV5-4|TRBD2
AIDSGRASEQF
>TRBJ2-3|TRBV29-1|.
SVSRGFSTDTQY
>TRBJ2-7|TRBV7-9|.
ASSGGGTQY
>TRBJ1-2|TRBV18|.
ASSPLLGALDRYGYT
>TRBJ1-1|TRBV29-1|.
SVWHGMNTEAF
>TRBJ2-5|TRBV11-3|TRBD2
ASSSINRWAGGVKTQY
>TRBJ2-7|TRBV10-3|.
ASGRLDDEQY
>TRBJ1-4|TRBV7-6|TRBD1
ASRAGTGVEKLF
>TRBJ2-7|TRBV19|.
ASSIETEEHEQY
>TRBJ2-5|TRBV29-1|TRBD2
SAAAGTSGETQY
>TRBJ2-3|TRBV27|.
ASSATDTQY
>TRBJ1-1|TRBV10-1|.
ASSDSNTEAF
>TRBJ2-3|TRBV6-6|.
ASSYRKGTDTQY
>TRBJ1-5|TRBV5-1|.
ASSRDGTSNQPQH
>TRBJ1-6|TRBV6-6|.
ASSSLGDPDSPLH
>TRBJ2-7|TRBV5-8|.
ASSHMPAYEQY
>TRBJ2-5|TRBV5-4|.
ASSPGEVETQY
>TRBJ1-1|TRBV5-1|.
ASSLLPMNTEAF
>TRBJ1-3|TRBV7-6|.
ASSLGLSGNTIY
>TRBJ1-1|TRBV6-5|TRBD1
ASTLGQGLEAF
>TRBJ2-2|TRBV6-6|.
ASREGGFTGELF
>TRBJ1-4|TRBV6-1|.
ASSEHGANEKLF
>TRBJ2-3|TRBV5-1|TRBD2
ASSLDLGGADTQY
>TRBJ2-7|TRBV5-6|TRBD2
ASSSRSGVKPTYEQY
>TRBJ2-7|TRBV6-1|TRBD1
ASSLATGEHYEQY